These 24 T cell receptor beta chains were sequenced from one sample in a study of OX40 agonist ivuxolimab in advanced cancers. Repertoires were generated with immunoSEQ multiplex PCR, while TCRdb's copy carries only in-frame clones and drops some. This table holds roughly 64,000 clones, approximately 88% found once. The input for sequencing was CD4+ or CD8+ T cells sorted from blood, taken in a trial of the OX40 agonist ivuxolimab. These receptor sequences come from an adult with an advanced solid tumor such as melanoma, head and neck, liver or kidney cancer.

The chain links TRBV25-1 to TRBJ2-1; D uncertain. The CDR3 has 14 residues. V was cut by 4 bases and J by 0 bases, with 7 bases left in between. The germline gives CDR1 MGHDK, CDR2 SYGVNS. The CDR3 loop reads CASSGSTSYNEQFF. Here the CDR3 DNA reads TGTGCCAGCAGTGGTTCTACCTCCTACAATGAGCAGTTCTTC.

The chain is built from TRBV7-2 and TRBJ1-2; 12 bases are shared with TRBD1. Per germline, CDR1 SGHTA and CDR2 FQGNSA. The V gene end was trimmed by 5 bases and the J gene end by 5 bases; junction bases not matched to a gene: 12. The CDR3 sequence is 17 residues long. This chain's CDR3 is CASSQTGTGGRGYGYTF. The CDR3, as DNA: TGTGCCAGCAGCCAGACCGGGACAGGGGGCAGGGGGTATGGCTACACCTTC.

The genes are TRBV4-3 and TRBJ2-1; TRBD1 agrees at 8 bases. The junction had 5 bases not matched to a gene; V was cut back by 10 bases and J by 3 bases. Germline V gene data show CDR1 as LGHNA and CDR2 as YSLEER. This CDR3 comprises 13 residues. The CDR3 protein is CAILDRGYNEQFF. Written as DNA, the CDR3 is TGCGCCATCCTAGACAGGGGCTACAATGAGCAGTTCTTC.

Here the CDR3 reads CASSTGTADEKLFF. The CDR3 DNA follows: TGTGCCAGCAGTACCGGGACAGCGGATGAAAAACTGTTTTTT. The chain links TRBV6-1 to TRBJ1-4; TRBD1 matches 7 bases. The V gene end was trimmed by 5 bases and the J gene end by 6 bases; junction bases not matched to a gene: 6. The CDR3 sequence is 14 residues long. From germline, CDR1 is MNHNS and CDR2 SASEGT.

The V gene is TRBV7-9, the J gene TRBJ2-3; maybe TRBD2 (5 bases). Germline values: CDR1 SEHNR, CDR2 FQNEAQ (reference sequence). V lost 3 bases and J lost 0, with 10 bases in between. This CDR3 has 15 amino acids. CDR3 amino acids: CASSFGGFSTDTQYF. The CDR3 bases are TGTGCCAGCAGCTTTGGCGGGTTTAGCACAGATACGCAGTATTTT.

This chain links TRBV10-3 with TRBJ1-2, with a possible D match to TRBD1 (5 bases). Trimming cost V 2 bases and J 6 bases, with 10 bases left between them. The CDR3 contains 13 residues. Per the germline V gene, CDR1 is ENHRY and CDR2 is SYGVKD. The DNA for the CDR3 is TGTGCCATCAGTGAGGGGACCGGGGATGGCTACACCTTC. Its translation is CAISEGTGDGYTF.

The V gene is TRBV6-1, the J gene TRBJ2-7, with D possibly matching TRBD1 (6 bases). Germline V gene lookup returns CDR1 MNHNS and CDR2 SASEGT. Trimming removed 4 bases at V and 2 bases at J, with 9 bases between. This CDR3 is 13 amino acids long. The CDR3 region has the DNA TGTGCCAGCAGTGCTGGGACAACCTACGAGCAGTACTTC. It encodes CASSAGTTYEQYF.

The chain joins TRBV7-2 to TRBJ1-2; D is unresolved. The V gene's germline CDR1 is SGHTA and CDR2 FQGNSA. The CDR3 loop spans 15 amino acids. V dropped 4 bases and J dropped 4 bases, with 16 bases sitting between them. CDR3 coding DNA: TGTGCCAGCAGCTCCCACGGGCTCGGGATCTATGGCTACACCTTC. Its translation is CASSSHGLGIYGYTF.

The CDR3 nucleotides are TGTGCCTGGAGTCGGACAAACGAGCAGTACTTC. Protein: CAWSRTNEQYF. The rearrangement uses TRBV30 and TRBJ2-7, with D possibly being TRBD1 (5 bases). V was cut by 2 bases and J by 5 bases, with 7 bases left in between. Germline values: CDR1 GTSNPN, CDR2 SVGIG (reference sequence). This CDR3 spans 11 amino acids.

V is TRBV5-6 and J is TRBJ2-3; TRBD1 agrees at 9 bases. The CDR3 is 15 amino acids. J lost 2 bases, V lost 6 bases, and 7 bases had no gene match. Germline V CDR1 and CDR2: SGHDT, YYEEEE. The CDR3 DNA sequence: TGTGCCAGCATGCACAGGGGGCTCGACACAGATACGCAGTATTTT. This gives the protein CASMHRGLDTDTQYF.

CDR3 sequence reads: CATRTGGGNTIYF. The CDR3 DNA reads as TGTGCCACCAGGACAGGAGGGGGAAACACCATATATTTT. V gene TRBV6-1 combines with J gene TRBJ1-3, with 7 bases lining up with TRBD1. There are 13 residues in the CDR3. Trimming took 10 bases from V and 4 from J; bases not matched to a gene: 7. Germline V gene data show CDR1 as MNHNS and CDR2 as SASEGT.

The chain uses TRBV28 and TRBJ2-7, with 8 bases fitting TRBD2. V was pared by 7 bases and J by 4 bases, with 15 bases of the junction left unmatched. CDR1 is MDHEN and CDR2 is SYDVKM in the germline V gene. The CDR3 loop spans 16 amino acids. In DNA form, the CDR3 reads TGTGCCAGCACCCCTTGGGGACTAGGCAACTCTTACGAGCAGTACTTC. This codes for CASTPWGLGNSYEQYF. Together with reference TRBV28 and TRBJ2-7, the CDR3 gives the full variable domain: DVKVTQSSRYLVKRTGEKVFLECVQDMDHENMFWYRQDPGLGLRLIYFSYDVKMKEKGDIPEGYSVSREKKERFSLILESASTNQTSMYLCASTPWGLGNSYEQYFGPGTRLTVT.

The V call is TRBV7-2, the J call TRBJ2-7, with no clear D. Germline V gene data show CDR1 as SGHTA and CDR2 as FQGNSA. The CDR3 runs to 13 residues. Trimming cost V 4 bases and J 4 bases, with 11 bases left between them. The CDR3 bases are TGTGCCAGCAGCTCCACCTACTATTACGAGCAGTACTTC. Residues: CASSSTYYYEQYF.

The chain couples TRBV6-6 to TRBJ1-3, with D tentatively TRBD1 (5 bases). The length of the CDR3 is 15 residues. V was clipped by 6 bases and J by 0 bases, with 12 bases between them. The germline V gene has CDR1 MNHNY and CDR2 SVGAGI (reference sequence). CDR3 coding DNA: TGTGCCAGCAGGCAGACAGTCAGCTCTGGAAACACCATATATTTT. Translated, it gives CASRQTVSSGNTIYF.

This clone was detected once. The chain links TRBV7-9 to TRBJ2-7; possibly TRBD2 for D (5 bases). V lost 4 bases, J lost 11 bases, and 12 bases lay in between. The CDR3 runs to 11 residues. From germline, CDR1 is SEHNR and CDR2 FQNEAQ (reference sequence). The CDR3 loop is CASSSAYSEYF. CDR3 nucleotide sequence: TGTGCCAGCAGCTCCGCTTATAGCGAGTACTTC.

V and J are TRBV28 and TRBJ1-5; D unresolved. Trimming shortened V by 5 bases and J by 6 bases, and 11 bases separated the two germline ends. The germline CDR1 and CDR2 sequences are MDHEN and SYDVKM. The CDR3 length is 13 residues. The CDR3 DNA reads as TGTGCCAGCAGTCCCCCACCCGTTCAGCCCCAGCATTTT. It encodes CASSPPPVQPQHF.

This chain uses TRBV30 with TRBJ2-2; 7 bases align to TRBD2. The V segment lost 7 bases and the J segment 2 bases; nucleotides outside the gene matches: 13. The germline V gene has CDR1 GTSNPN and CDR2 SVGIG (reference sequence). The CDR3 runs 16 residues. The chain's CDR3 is CAYPRGSGTNTGELFF. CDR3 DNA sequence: TGTGCCTACCCCCGTGGGAGCGGGACTAACACCGGGGAGCTGTTTTTT.

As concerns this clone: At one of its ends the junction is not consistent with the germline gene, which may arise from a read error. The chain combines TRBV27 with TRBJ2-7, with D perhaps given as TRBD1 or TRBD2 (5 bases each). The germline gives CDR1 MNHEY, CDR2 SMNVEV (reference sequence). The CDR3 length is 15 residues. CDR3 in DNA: TGTGCCAGCAGTCTATCCCCGGGACCTTCCTACGAGCAGTACTTC. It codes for CASSLSPGPSYEQYF.

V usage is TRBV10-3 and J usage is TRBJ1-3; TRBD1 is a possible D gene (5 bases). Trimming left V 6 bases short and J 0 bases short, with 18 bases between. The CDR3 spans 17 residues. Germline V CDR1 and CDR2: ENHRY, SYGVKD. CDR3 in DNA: TGTGCCATCAGGGAACGGGACGGAGGGACCTCTGGAAACACCATATATTTT. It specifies CAIRERDGGTSGNTIYF.

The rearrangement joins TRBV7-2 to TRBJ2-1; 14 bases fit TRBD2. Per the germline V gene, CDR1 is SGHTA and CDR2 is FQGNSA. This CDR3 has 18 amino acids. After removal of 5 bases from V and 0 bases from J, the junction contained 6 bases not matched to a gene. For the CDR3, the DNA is TGTGCCAGCAGCCCCCGGACTAGCGGGGGGAGCTCCTACAATGAGCAGTTCTTC. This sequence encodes CASSPRTSGGSSYNEQFF.

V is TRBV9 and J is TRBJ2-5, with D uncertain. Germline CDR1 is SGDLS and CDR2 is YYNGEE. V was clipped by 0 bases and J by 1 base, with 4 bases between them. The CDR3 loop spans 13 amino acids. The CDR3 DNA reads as TGTGCCAGCAGCGTAGCCAGCCAAGAGACCCAGTACTTC. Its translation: CASSVASQETQYF. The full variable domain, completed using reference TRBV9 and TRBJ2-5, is DSGVTQTPKHLITATGQRVTLRCSPRSGDLSVYWYQQSLDQGLQFLIQYYNGEERAKGNILERFSAQQFPDLHSELNLSSLELGDSALYFCASSVASQETQYFGPGTRLLVL.

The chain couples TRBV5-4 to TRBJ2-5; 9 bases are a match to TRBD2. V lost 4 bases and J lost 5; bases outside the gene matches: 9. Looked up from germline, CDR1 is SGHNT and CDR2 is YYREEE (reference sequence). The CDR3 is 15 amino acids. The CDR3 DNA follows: TGTGCCAGCAGCAATTATGCGGGGGGGCAGGAGACCCAGTACTTC. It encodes CASSNYAGGQETQYF. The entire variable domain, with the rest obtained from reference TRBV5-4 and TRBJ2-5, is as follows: ETGVTQSPTHLIKTRGQQVTLRCSSQSGHNTVSWYQQALGQGPQFIFQYYREEENGRGNFPPRFSGLQFPNYSSELNVNALELDDSALYLCASSNYAGGQETQYFGPGTRLLVL.

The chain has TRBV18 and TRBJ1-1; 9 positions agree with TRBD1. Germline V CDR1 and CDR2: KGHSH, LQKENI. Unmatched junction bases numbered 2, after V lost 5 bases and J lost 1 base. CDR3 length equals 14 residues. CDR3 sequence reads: CASSGQGTNTEAFF. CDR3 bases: TGTGCCAGCTCAGGACAGGGGACGAACACTGAAGCTTTCTTT.

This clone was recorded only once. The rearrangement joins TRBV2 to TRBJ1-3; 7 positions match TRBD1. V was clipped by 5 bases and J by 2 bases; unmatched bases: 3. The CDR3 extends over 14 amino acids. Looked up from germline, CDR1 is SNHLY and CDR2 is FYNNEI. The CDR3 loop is CASSWDRAGNTIYF. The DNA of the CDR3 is TGTGCCAGCAGTTGGGACAGAGCTGGAAACACCATATATTTT.